This T cell receptor beta chain is drawn from a study of shared clonotypes between healthy human individuals. The germline CDR1 and CDR2 sequences are MDHEN and SYDVKM. V lost 7 bases, J lost 7 bases, and 7 bases stayed unmatched. This CDR3 has 13 amino acids. Sequencing was performed with immunoSEQ multiplex PCR; in TCRdb, only in-frame clones are kept and a portion is missing. The sample records 2 million to 2.5 million clones, 93% being singletons. This chain links TRBV28 with TRBJ1-5; the match to TRBD1 covers 7 bases. The origin of this receptor is a man aged 18 to 29 in good health. Some clones in this sample may be carry-over from other donors' samples. Sequencing was done on a sample of naive CD4+ T cells from PBMCs. The subset denotes: CD45RA+ positively selected. CDR3 protein: CASTDRAEQPQHF. The CDR3 DNA reads as TGTGCCAGCACCGACAGGGCGGAACAGCCCCAGCATTTT.